The clone carrying this T cell receptor (beta chain) was observed many times. This entry belongs to a study of human T cells and chemical hapten exposure. This sample's time point: patch test 1, 2 weeks after DPC sensitization. The treatment denotes: therapeutic diphenylcyclopropenone sensitization with weekly scalp DPC. Losses at the gene ends were 6 bases for V and 2 bases for J; bases not matched to a gene: 5. CDR3 length: 13 amino acids. Looked up from germline, CDR1 is SQVTM and CDR2 is ANQGSEA. MiXCR, run by TCRdb on the RACE reads, gives a single entry per CDR3 protein. The sample records over 85,000 distinct CDR3 sequences, around 11% being singletons.

The receptor's source is a woman aged 40 to 50 with alopecia areata. Some clones in this sample may be carry-over from other donors' samples. The chain uses TRBV29-1 and TRBJ2-5; 8 bases line up with TRBD2. The sequenced sample was whole blood, obtained in connection with sensitization to the hapten diphenylcyclopropenone (DPC). The CDR3 region has the DNA TGCAGCGTCAGCGGGGGCCCGCAAGAGACCCAGTACTTC. It specifies CSVSGGPQETQYF. Supplemented by reference TRBV29-1 and TRBJ2-5, the full variable domain reads SAVISQKPSRDICQRGTSLTIQCQVDSQVTMMFWYRQQPGQSLTLIATANQGSEATYESGFVIDKFPISRPNLTFSTLTVSNMSPEDSSIYLCSVSGGPQETQYFGPGTRLLVL.